The 13 T cell receptor beta chains reported below all come from one sample, sequenced in a study of persistence of HIV-infected CD4 T cells. The libraries were made with immunoSEQ version 4 in survey mode. Method: immunoSEQ multiplex PCR; TCRdb's copy keeps in-frame clones and lacks some. The sample consists of 35,000 to 55,000 clones, approximately 93% of them appearing once. Nonspecific anti-CD3/anti-CD28 bead stimulation represents the broad CD4+ T cell repertoire. CD4+ T cells upregulating both CD40 ligand and CD69 were sorted as responding cells. These TCRs are of unknown antigen specificity. The specimen comprised CD4+ T cells sorted from PBMCs after roughly 19-hour stimulation, sampled from a patient who received antiretroviral therapy. The receptors shown here come from an adult man with HIV who was CMV-seropositive.

The chain combines TRBV3-1 (or the pseudogene TRBV3-2) with TRBJ1-3; perhaps TRBD1 as D (6 bases). The CDR3 totals 15 residues. The V end was cut by 1 base, the J end by 4 bases, with 11 bases between. Germline lookup yields CDR1 LGHDT and CDR2 YNNKEL (reference sequence). The DNA for the CDR3 is TGTGCCAGCAGCCAAGGACAGGCACGCGGAAACACCATATATTTT. This encodes CASSQGQARGNTIYF.

This clone appeared once. This chain connects TRBV7-2 to TRBJ1-2, with TRBD1 matching 7 bases. Germline V lookup: CDR1 SGHTA, CDR2 FQGNSA. The CDR3 runs to 14 residues. Unmatched junction bases numbered 5, after V lost 3 bases and J lost 4 bases. In DNA, the CDR3 is TGTGCCAGCAGCTTTAGTAGGGGGCCCTATGGCTACACCTTC. Amino acid sequence: CASSFSRGPYGYTF. The variable domain in full, with the rest retrieved from reference TRBV7-2 and TRBJ1-2, is GAGVSQSPSNKVTEKGKDVELRCDPISGHTALYWYRQSLGQGLEFLIYFQGNSAPDKSGLPSDRFSAERTGGSVSTLTIQRTQQEDSAVYLCASSFSRGPYGYTFGSGTRLTVV.

The rearrangement links TRBV28 to TRBJ1-4; TRBD1 might be the D (5 bases). Trimming stripped 5 bases from V and 0 bases from J, with 13 bases between. This CDR3 is built from 16 residues. Germline lookup yields CDR1 MDHEN and CDR2 SYDVKM. The CDR3 DNA follows: TGTGCCAGCAGTGCCCGGGACTTTTCAACTAATGAAAAACTGTTTTTT. Amino acids: CASSARDFSTNEKLFF.

The V gene is TRBV29-1, the J gene TRBJ1-1, with D possibly matching TRBD1 (5 bases). V dropped 1 base and J dropped 9 bases, with 9 bases sitting between them. The V gene's germline CDR1 is SQVTM and CDR2 ANQGSEA. The CDR3 length is 11 residues. CDR3 nucleotide sequence: TGCAGCGTTGAAGGAGGGGCTCAAGCTTTCTTT. Encoded protein: CSVEGGAQAFF.

This chain links TRBV18 with TRBJ2-1; TRBD1 matches 10 bases. CDR3 length: 16 amino acids. Germline V gene lookup returns CDR1 KGHSH and CDR2 LQKENI. The V gene end was trimmed by 4 bases and the J gene end by 5 bases; junction bases not matched to a gene: 8. The CDR3 DNA sequence: TGTGCCAGCTCACAGGTACCGGGACAGGGGCACAATGAGCAGTTCTTC. Amino acids: CASSQVPGQGHNEQFF.

This chain links TRBV19 with TRBJ2-1; 9 positions agree with TRBD1. Unmatched junction bases numbered 4, after V lost 4 bases and J lost 9 bases. The germline CDR1 and CDR2 sequences are LNHDA and SQIVND (reference sequence). The CDR3 totals 13 residues. The CDR3 spells CASSTQGAGEQFF. CDR3 DNA: TGTGCCAGTAGTACACAGGGGGCGGGTGAGCAGTTCTTC.

The chain combines TRBV5-1 with TRBJ2-2, with a possible D match to TRBD1 (7 bases). Germline V gives CDR1 SGHRS, CDR2 YFSETQ. Deletions cut 1 base from V and 5 bases from J, with 12 bases between. The CDR3 sequence is 15 residues long. CDR3 nucleotide sequence: TGCGCCAGCAGCTTGAGGCAGGGGGGAACCGGGGAGCTGTTTTTT. This translates into CASSLRQGGTGELFF.

The chain has TRBV6-6 and TRBJ1-3; D gene ambiguous. Trimming shortened V by 6 bases and J by 14 bases, and 14 bases separated the two germline ends. This CDR3 comprises 11 residues. Germline CDR1 is MNHNY and CDR2 is SVGAGI (reference sequence). CDR3 nucleotide sequence: TGTGCCAGCAGCGACACGAATGTATTATATTTT. Residues: CASSDTNVLYF.

The rearrangement uses TRBV2 and TRBJ1-5; 8 nucleotides line up with TRBD1. CDR1 SNHLY and CDR2 FYNNEI come from the germline V gene. The CDR3 sequence is 15 residues long. Trimming at V came to 5 bases and at J to 2 bases, leaving 5 bases not matched to a gene. The CDR3 region is CASSPTGAGNQPQHF. As DNA, the CDR3 is TGTGCCAGCAGTCCGACAGGGGCCGGCAATCAGCCCCAGCATTTT.

This clone was found a few times. The chain joins TRBV14 to TRBJ1-1; tentatively, D is TRBD1 (5 bases). The CDR3 covers 14 residues. The germline V and J ends were trimmed by 4 bases and 5 bases, with 14 bases remaining between them. Germline loops: CDR1 SGHDN, CDR2 FVKESK. The CDR3 spells CASSLIGWGTEAFF. The CDR3 DNA reads as TGTGCCAGCAGCCTCATTGGATGGGGGACTGAAGCTTTCTTT.

This chain links TRBV5-1 with TRBJ2-3; unclear D gene. CDR3 length: 20 residues. Trimming shortened V by 3 bases and J by 0 bases, and 26 bases separated the two germline ends. Germline-derived CDR1 and CDR2 are SGHRS and YFSETQ. CDR3 amino acids: CASSSRLSERIELSTDTQYF. The CDR3 region has the DNA TGCGCCAGCAGCTCCCGACTGTCGGAACGAATCGAATTAAGCACAGATACGCAGTATTTT.

This rearrangement joins TRBV7-2 to TRBJ2-1, with D possibly called TRBD1 or TRBD2 (5 bases each). V shed 2 bases and J shed 7 bases, with 15 bases lying between them. The CDR3 has 15 amino acids. Germline CDR1 and CDR2: SGHTA and FQGNSA. CDR3 sequence reads: CASSLIRGHSNEQFF. DNA of the CDR3: TGTGCCAGCAGCTTAATCCGGGGCCATTCAAATGAGCAGTTCTTC.

The chain couples TRBV7-2 to TRBJ2-2; D tentatively reads TRBD1 or TRBD2 (6 bases each). The germline V gene encodes CDR1 SGHTA and CDR2 FQGNSA. V was clipped by 5 bases and J by 6 bases, with 13 bases between them. The CDR3 length is 14 residues. CDR3 amino acids: CASSVTGTPGELFF. In DNA, the CDR3 is TGTGCCAGCAGCGTCACAGGGACTCCCGGGGAGCTGTTTTTT. Combining the CDR3 with reference TRBV7-2 and TRBJ2-2 gives the whole variable domain GAGVSQSPSNKVTEKGKDVELRCDPISGHTALYWYRQSLGQGLEFLIYFQGNSAPDKSGLPSDRFSAERTGGSVSTLTIQRTQQEDSAVYLCASSVTGTPGELFFGEGSRLTVL.